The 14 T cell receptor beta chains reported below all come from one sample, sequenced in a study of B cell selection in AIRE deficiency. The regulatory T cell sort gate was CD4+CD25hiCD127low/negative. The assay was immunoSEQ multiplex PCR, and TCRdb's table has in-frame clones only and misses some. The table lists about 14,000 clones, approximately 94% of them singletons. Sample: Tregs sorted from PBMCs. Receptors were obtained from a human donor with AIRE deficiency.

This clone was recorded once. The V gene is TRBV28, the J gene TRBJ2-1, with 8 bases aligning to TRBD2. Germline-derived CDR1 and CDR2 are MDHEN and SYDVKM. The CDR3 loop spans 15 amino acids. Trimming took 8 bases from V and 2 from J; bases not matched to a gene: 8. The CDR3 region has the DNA TGTGCCAGCGGCCTGGACGGGAGGGCCTACAATGAGCAGTTCTTC. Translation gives CASGLDGRAYNEQFF.

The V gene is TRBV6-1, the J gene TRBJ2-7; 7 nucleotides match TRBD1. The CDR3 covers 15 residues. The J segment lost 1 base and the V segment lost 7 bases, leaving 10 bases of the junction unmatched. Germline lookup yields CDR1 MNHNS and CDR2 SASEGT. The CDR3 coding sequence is TGTGCCAGCAAGATAGAGACAGGGTGGTCCTACGAGCAGTACTTC. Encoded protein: CASKIETGWSYEQYF.

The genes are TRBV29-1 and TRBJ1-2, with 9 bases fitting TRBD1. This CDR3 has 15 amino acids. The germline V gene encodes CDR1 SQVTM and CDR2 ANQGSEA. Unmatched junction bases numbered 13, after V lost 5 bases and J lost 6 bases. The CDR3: CSVIREQGAENGYTF. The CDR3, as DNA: TGCAGCGTTATCCGGGAACAGGGGGCCGAGAATGGCTACACCTTC.

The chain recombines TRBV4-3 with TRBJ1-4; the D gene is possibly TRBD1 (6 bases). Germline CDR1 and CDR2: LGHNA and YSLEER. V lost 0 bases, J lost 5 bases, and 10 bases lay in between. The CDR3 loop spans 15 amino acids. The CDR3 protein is CASSQDPGANEKLFF. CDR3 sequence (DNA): TGCGCCAGCAGCCAAGATCCGGGGGCAAATGAAAAACTGTTTTTT.

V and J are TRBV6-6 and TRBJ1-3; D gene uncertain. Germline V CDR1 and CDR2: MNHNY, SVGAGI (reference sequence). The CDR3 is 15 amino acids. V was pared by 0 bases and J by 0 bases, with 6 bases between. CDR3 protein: CASSYSGPSGNTIYF. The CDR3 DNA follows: TGTGCCAGCAGTTACTCGGGCCCCTCTGGAAACACCATATATTTT.

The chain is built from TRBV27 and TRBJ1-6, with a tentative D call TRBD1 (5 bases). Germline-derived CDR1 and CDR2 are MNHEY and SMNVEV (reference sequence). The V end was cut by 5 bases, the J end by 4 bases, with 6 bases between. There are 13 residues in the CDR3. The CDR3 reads CASSQGYNSPLHF. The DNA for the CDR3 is TGTGCCAGCAGTCAGGGATATAATTCACCCCTCCACTTT.

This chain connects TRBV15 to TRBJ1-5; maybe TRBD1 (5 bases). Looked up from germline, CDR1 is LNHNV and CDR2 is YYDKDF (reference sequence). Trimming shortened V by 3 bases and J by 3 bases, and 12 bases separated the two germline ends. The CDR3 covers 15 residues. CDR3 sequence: CATSRGGVHNQPQHF. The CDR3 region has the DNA TGTGCCACCAGCAGGGGGGGGGTCCACAATCAGCCCCAGCATTTT.

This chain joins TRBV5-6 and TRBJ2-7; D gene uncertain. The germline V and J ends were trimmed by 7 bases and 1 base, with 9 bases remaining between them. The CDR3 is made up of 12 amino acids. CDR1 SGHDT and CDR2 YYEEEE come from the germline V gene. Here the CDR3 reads CASGRDSYEQYF. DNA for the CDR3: TGTGCCAGCGGAAGGGATTCCTACGAGCAGTACTTC.

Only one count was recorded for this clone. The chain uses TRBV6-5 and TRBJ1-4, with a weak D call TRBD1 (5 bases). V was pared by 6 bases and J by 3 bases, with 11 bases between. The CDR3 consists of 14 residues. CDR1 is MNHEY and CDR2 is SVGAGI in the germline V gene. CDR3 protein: CASSRGGANEKLFF. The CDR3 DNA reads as TGTGCCAGCAGCCGCGGGGGGGCTAATGAAAAACTGTTTTTT.

The CDR3 nucleotides are TGTGCCAGCAGTGCCCTTTACGGGAGGCAATACGAGCAGTACTTC. Its translation is CASSALYGRQYEQYF. This chain connects TRBV6-6 to TRBJ2-7; TRBD2 matches at 7 bases. The CDR3 is 15 residues long. J gave up 4 bases and V 5 bases, and 11 bases lay outside the gene matches. The V gene's germline CDR1 is MNHNY and CDR2 SVGAGI (reference sequence).

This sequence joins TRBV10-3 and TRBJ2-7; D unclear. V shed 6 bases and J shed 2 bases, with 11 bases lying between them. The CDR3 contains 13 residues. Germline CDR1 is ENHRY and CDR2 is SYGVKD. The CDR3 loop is CAISSGFTYEQYF. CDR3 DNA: TGTGCCATCAGCTCCGGGTTCACCTACGAGCAGTACTTC.

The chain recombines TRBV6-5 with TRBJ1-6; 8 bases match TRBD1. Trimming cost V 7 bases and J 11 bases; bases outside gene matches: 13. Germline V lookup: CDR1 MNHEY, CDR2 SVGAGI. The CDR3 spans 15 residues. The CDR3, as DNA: TGTGCCAGCAACCAGGGGGCCGTGTCGAGGGCACCCCTCCACTTT. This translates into CASNQGAVSRAPLHF.

The CDR3 loop is CASSSGLAVDTQYF. Here the CDR3 DNA reads TGTGCCAGTAGTTCGGGACTAGCGGTAGATACGCAGTATTTT. V is TRBV19 and J is TRBJ2-3, with 11 bases lining up with TRBD2. With 5 bases clipped from V and 5 bases from J, the junction kept 3 bases outside the gene matches. Germline loops: CDR1 LNHDA, CDR2 SQIVND (reference sequence). CDR3 length: 14 residues.

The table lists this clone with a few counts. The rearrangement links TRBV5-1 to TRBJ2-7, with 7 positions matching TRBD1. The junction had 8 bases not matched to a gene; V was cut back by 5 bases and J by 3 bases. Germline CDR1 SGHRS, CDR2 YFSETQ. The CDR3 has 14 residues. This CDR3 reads CASRPQGSDYEQYF. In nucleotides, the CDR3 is TGCGCCAGCAGACCACAGGGGAGCGACTACGAGCAGTACTTC.